A single sample gave rise to the 27 T cell receptor beta chains below, sequenced in a study of shared clonotypes between healthy human individuals. Repertoires were generated with immunoSEQ multiplex PCR, while TCRdb's copy carries only in-frame clones and drops some. Of about 680,000 clones listed, 55% to 75% were seen once; the top ten hold around 2%. Sequenced sample: memory CD4+ T cells sorted from blood. Subset defined: CD45RA-negative fraction. The receptors originated from a woman aged 25 to 39 in good health.

The rearrangement joins TRBV10-3 to TRBJ2-7; TRBD2 aligns across 8 bases. Trimming took 4 bases from V and 0 from J; bases not matched to a gene: 5. Germline values: CDR1 ENHRY, CDR2 SYGVKD. This CDR3 region has 15 residues. CDR3 bases: TGTGCCATCAGTGGGAGCGGGGGTACCTCCTACGAGCAGTACTTC. Residues: CAISGSGGTSYEQYF.

This clone has at least ten counts. J is TRBJ2-7 and V is TRBV7-9; 8 bases map to TRBD1. The DNA matches TRBJ2-1 better at its end, which makes the J call doubtful. Germline V gives CDR1 SEHNR, CDR2 FQNEAQ (reference sequence). The CDR3 spans 14 residues. CDR3 nucleotides: TGTGCCAGCAGACATACCGGACAGGGCTACGAGCAGTTCTTC. Translating it yields CASRHTGQGYEQFF.

The V and J genes are TRBV16 and TRBJ2-1; 11 nucleotides line up with TRBD1. The CDR3 length is 16 residues. V was clipped by 1 base and J by 6 bases; unmatched bases: 5. The V gene's germline CDR1 is KGHSY and CDR2 FQNENV. This chain's CDR3 is CASSQFEGQGGNEQFF. DNA for the CDR3: TGTGCCAGCAGCCAATTCGAGGGACAGGGGGGCAATGAGCAGTTCTTC.

Concerning this clone: One junction end does not reproduce the germline sequence, and a read error may be involved. This rearrangement joins TRBV6-6 to TRBJ1-2, with D possibly TRBD1 on 6 matching bases. Germline CDR1 reads MNHNY; CDR2 reads SVGAGI (reference sequence). The CDR3 totals 15 residues. The CDR3 here is CASSDSGSGVGGYTF. The DNA for the CDR3 is TGTGCCAGCAGTGACTCAGGGTCAGGGGTAGGTGGCTACACCTTC.

This chain connects TRBV7-9 to TRBJ2-1; D gene uncertain. Trimming cost V 2 bases and J 12 bases, with 11 bases left between them. The CDR3 is 12 amino acids. Germline CDR1 and CDR2: SEHNR and FQNEAQ (reference sequence). The CDR3 loop reads CASSLSGSGQFF. For the CDR3, the DNA is TGTGCCAGCAGCTTATCCGGGTCCGGGCAGTTCTTC.

The rearrangement uses TRBV6-6 and TRBJ2-1, with 7 nucleotides matching TRBD2. V lost 7 bases to trimming and J lost 3 bases; unmatched junction nucleotides: 9. Per germline, CDR1 MNHNY and CDR2 SVGAGI (reference sequence). CDR3 length: 15 amino acids. CDR3 region: CASTPTSRSYNEQFF. The CDR3, as DNA: TGTGCCAGCACCCCGACTAGCCGAAGCTACAATGAGCAGTTCTTC.

There are a few counts of this clone. J is TRBJ2-1 and V is TRBV5-1; perhaps TRBD2 as D (5 bases). This CDR3 region has 15 residues. V lost 4 bases to trimming and J lost 6 bases, with 17 bases between them. Germline lookup yields CDR1 SGHRS and CDR2 YFSETQ. The CDR3 region has the DNA TGCGCCAGCAGCGCACTAGTAGTACCAAGCAATGAGCAGTTCTTC. It is translated as CASSALVVPSNEQFF.

The V gene is TRBV27, the J gene TRBJ1-2; no clear D gene. The CDR3 spans 13 residues. Looked up from germline, CDR1 is MNHEY and CDR2 is SMNVEV (reference sequence). V lost 0 bases to trimming and J lost 6 bases, with 8 bases between them. CDR3: CASSLSGLDGYTF. For the CDR3, the DNA is TGTGCCAGCAGTTTATCGGGTCTGGATGGCTACACCTTC.

This chain uses TRBV30 with TRBJ1-1, with 10 nucleotides matching TRBD1. In germline, CDR1 is GTSNPN, CDR2 SVGIG (reference sequence). J was trimmed by 0 bases and V by 2 bases; bases with no gene match: 6. This CDR3 contains 16 residues. CDR3 nucleotides: TGTGCCTGGAGTTCCGGACAGGGGGAGGTGAACACTGAAGCTTTCTTT. Translation gives CAWSSGQGEVNTEAFF.

The CDR3 coding sequence is TGTGCCTGCGCCGGACAGTTCTCAGATACGCAGTATTTT. Encoded protein: CACAGQFSDTQYF. V is TRBV6-1 and J is TRBJ2-3, with a possible D match to TRBD1 (6 bases). Germline V gives CDR1 MNHNS, CDR2 SASEGT. V was trimmed by 11 bases and J by 4 bases, leaving 16 bases between them. The CDR3 extends over 13 amino acids.

This chain's CDR3 is CASSIYNPGYNEQFF. The CDR3 bases are TGTGCCAGCAGTATATACAACCCTGGCTACAATGAGCAGTTCTTC. This chain connects TRBV28 to TRBJ2-1; no reliable D call. V gave up 5 bases and J gave up 3 bases, with 14 bases separating them. The CDR3 totals 15 residues. Germline CDR1 and CDR2: MDHEN and SYDVKM.

The rearrangement links TRBV7-7 to TRBJ2-5; 8 bases line up with TRBD2. Germline lookup yields CDR1 SSHAT and CDR2 FNYEAQ (reference sequence). The CDR3 sequence is 15 residues long. With 2 bases clipped from V and 1 base from J, the junction kept 3 bases outside the gene matches. CDR3 in DNA: TGTGCCAGCAGCTTAAGCGGGAGTTTCCAAGAGACCCAGTACTTC. Its protein is CASSLSGSFQETQYF. Complete variable domain (other parts from reference TRBV7-7 and TRBJ2-5): GAGVSQSPRYKVTKRGQDVTLRCDPISSHATLYWYQQALGQGPEFLTYFNYEAQPDKSGLPSDRFSAERPEGSISTLTIQRTEQRDSAMYRCASSLSGSFQETQYFGPGTRLLVL.

The V call is TRBV5-1, the J call TRBJ1-2; tentatively, D is TRBD1 (6 bases). Per the germline V gene, CDR1 is SGHRS and CDR2 is YFSETQ. This CDR3 region has 13 residues. Trimming took 7 bases from V and 2 from J, leaving 12 bases between them. The DNA of the CDR3 is TGCGCCAGCTCCCCCGGGACAAACTATGGCTACACCTTC. This encodes CASSPGTNYGYTF.

The chain combines TRBV28 with TRBJ2-7; no clear D gene. Germline V gene sequence: CDR1 MDHEN, CDR2 SYDVKM. This CDR3 has 15 amino acids. V was clipped by 3 bases and J by 3 bases, with 15 bases between them. This chain's CDR3 is CASSLIGQLNYEQYF. The CDR3 nucleotides read TGTGCCAGCAGTTTGATAGGGCAACTGAACTACGAGCAGTACTTC.

The CDR3 sequence: CASKVREPSYEQYF. DNA for the CDR3: TGTGCCAGCAAGGTCCGGGAGCCGTCCTACGAGCAGTACTTC. The rearrangement uses TRBV27 and TRBJ2-7; perhaps TRBD2 as D (6 bases). Between the trimmed V and J ends, which lost 7 bases and 1 base, there was a span of 14 bases. The CDR3 consists of 14 residues. From germline, CDR1 is MNHEY and CDR2 SMNVEV (reference sequence).

The chain carries TRBV18 and TRBJ2-5, with D possibly being TRBD1 (6 bases). Trimming stripped 10 bases from V and 5 bases from J, with 17 bases between. The CDR3 totals 13 residues. Germline CDR1 is KGHSH and CDR2 is LQKENI. The CDR3 DNA follows: TGTGCCACGGCCCCGGGGCAGGGGGAGACCCAGTACTTC. Encoded protein: CATAPGQGETQYF.

This clone showed up just a few times. This chain links TRBV12-5 with TRBJ2-2; D perhaps matches TRBD1 (6 bases). CDR1 and CDR2 (germline): LGHNT, FRNRAP. The CDR3 sequence is 15 residues long. V was cut by 3 bases and J by 5 bases, with 13 bases left in between. Here the CDR3 reads CASGFEDSRTGELFF. DNA for the CDR3: TGTGCTAGTGGTTTCGAGGACAGCCGAACCGGGGAGCTGTTTTTT.

The CDR3 sequence is CASSPGRDRVGYGYTF. In nucleotides, the CDR3 is TGCGCCAGCAGCCCGGGCCGGGACAGGGTGGGGTATGGCTACACCTTC. This chain uses TRBV4-1 with TRBJ1-2; the match to TRBD1 covers 9 bases. CDR3 size: 16 residues. The germline CDR1 and CDR2 sequences are MGHRA and YSYEKL. J was trimmed by 5 bases and V by 4 bases; bases with no gene match: 11.

This chain links TRBV7-9 with TRBJ1-5; TRBD1 aligns across 7 bases. The CDR3 covers 15 residues. Looked up from germline, CDR1 is SEHNR and CDR2 is FQNEAQ (reference sequence). Trimming cost V 1 base and J 3 bases; bases outside gene matches: 3. CDR3 loop: CASSLGTGANQPQHF. For the CDR3, the DNA is TGTGCCAGCAGCTTAGGCACAGGGGCCAATCAGCCCCAGCATTTT.

This clone was counted only a few times. The chain employs TRBV30 and TRBJ1-1, with a possible D match to TRBD1 (5 bases). V was shortened by 4 bases and J by 0 bases, with 9 bases between the two germline ends. The CDR3 contains 13 residues. CDR1 and CDR2 from the germline V gene are GTSNPN and SVGIG (reference sequence). Written as DNA, the CDR3 is TGTGCCTGGATACCGACAGTGAACACTGAAGCTTTCTTT. It translates to CAWIPTVNTEAFF.

The chain has TRBV7-9 and TRBJ2-7; possibly TRBD1 for D (6 bases). The V gene's germline CDR1 is SEHNR and CDR2 FQNEAQ (reference sequence). The length of the CDR3 is 16 residues. The V gene lost 5 bases and the J gene lost 2 bases, with 19 bases spanning the gap. The CDR3: CASSPPSDKGAYEQYF. As DNA, the CDR3 is TGTGCCAGCAGCCCCCCGTCGGACAAGGGGGCCTACGAGCAGTACTTC.

This rearrangement joins TRBV5-1 to TRBJ2-3, with 10 positions matching TRBD1. CDR1 is SGHRS and CDR2 is YFSETQ in the germline V gene. J lost 4 bases, V lost 0 bases, and 2 bases had no gene match. The CDR3 has 15 residues. CDR3 bases: TGCGCCAGCAGCTTGGGCGGACAGGGGGCAGATACGCAGTATTTT. Translating it yields CASSLGGQGADTQYF.

The chain joins TRBV29-1 to TRBJ1-3; TRBD1 matches 8 bases. Looked up from germline, CDR1 is SQVTM and CDR2 is ANQGSEA. This CDR3 has 14 amino acids. The J segment lost 1 base and the V segment lost 7 bases, leaving 6 bases of the junction unmatched. The CDR3 region has the DNA TGCAGCGCCTCCCGGACAGGGTCTGGAAACACCATATATTTT. Translated, it gives CSASRTGSGNTIYF.

The chain recombines TRBV28 with TRBJ1-1; TRBD1 is a possible D gene (6 bases). CDR3 length: 14 residues. The germline V and J ends were trimmed by 6 bases and 0 bases, with 11 bases remaining between them. Germline CDR1 MDHEN, CDR2 SYDVKM. The CDR3 sequence: CASSRRDMNTEAFF. CDR3 sequence (DNA): TGTGCCAGCAGCAGACGGGACATGAACACTGAAGCTTTCTTT.

This chain joins TRBV7-9 and TRBJ2-6; 13 bases fit TRBD2. The V segment lost 4 bases and the J segment 0 bases; nucleotides outside the gene matches: 3. Germline V gene lookup returns CDR1 SEHNR and CDR2 FQNEAQ (reference sequence). The CDR3 has 18 residues. The CDR3 loop reads CASSSGLAGLSGANVLTF. The CDR3 region has the DNA TGTGCCAGCAGCTCGGGACTAGCGGGACTCTCTGGGGCCAACGTCCTGACTTTC.

V gene TRBV2 combines with J gene TRBJ2-2, with 7 bases aligning to TRBD2. The ends lost 7 bases at V and 1 base at J; junction bases unmatched: 3. Germline V gives CDR1 SNHLY, CDR2 FYNNEI. CDR3 size: 14 residues. Written as DNA, the CDR3 is TGTGCCAGCATTCCTAGCGGGAACACCGGGGAGCTGTTTTTT. It is translated as CASIPSGNTGELFF.

The rearrangement uses TRBV15 and TRBJ2-1, with 9 positions matching TRBD1. Germline CDR1 reads LNHNV; CDR2 reads YYDKDF (reference sequence). This CDR3 region has 17 residues. V gave up 1 base and J gave up 5 bases; unmatched junction bases: 9. CDR3 region: CATSRGRDREADNEQFF. The DNA for the CDR3 is TGTGCCACCAGCAGAGGAAGGGACAGGGAGGCGGACAATGAGCAGTTCTTC.